This T cell receptor beta chain comes out of a study of CD8 T cells in ankylosing spondylitis. V shed 6 bases and J shed 4 bases, with 19 bases lying between them. Germline CDR1 is DFQATT and CDR2 is SNEGSKA (reference sequence). The CDR3 length is 14 residues. This clonotype has a handful of counts. Its antigen is undetermined. Regarding the study as a whole: Significant enrichment of disease-linked clones was reportedly seen in matched ankylosing spondylitis synovial fluid. Ankylosing spondylitis blood appeared to be characterized by a TCR beta motif of eight highly homologous variants. Some motif variants had been reported before (in reactive arthritis synovial fluid and blood).

Researchers built TCR beta libraries using quantitative 5'-RACE with molecular barcodes. Via MiXCR, TCRdb re-called the 5' RACE reads, giving one row per CDR3 protein. This sample has 500,000 to 550,000 distinct CDR3 sequences, with about 13% found just once. The chain links TRBV20-1 to TRBJ2-7, with D possibly being TRBD1 (5 bases). This clonotype was sampled from a male donor with ankylosing spondylitis. The material sequenced was blood, either unsorted or a sorted T cell fraction (not recorded which). CDR3 nucleotide sequence: TGCAGTGCCGTCGACCTCCACGGACAATACGAGCAGTACTTC. This sequence encodes CSAVDLHGQYEQYF.